These 8 T cell receptor beta chains share one sample of origin, sequenced in a study of blood T cell repertoires in COVID-19 (dated by TCRdb to 2020 to 2021). Library preparation was by the immunoSEQ multiplex PCR assay. As stored in TCRdb, this immuneACCESS dataset retains in-frame rearrangements with V and J assigned. A fraction of the clones does not appear; measured against another copy, unresolved V genes explain less than half of the discrepancy, and the remainder lacks a known reason. For this sample the table gives around 39,000 clones, of which 80% were detected only once. Approximately 15% of the sample rests with the top ten. Sequences were obtained from peripheral blood. These receptors all stem from a woman in her 70s with acute or convalescent COVID-19.

The V gene is TRBV28, the J gene TRBJ1-6; 9 bases align to TRBD1. CDR1 and CDR2 (germline): MDHEN, SYDVKM. The CDR3 contains 14 residues. The V segment lost 7 bases and the J segment 4 bases; nucleotides outside the gene matches: 2. In DNA form, the CDR3 reads TGTGCCAGCACGACAGGGGGGTATAATTCACCCCTCCACTTT. Encoded protein: CASTTGGYNSPLHF.

The rearrangement joins TRBV12-5 to TRBJ2-1; 12 positions match TRBD2. Per germline, CDR1 LGHNT and CDR2 FRNRAP. The V gene end was trimmed by 5 bases and the J gene end by 9 bases; junction bases not matched to a gene: 17. CDR3 length equals 18 residues. DNA for the CDR3: TGTGCTAGTGGTCCATCCAATATGCCCGGGACTAGCGGGCGTGAGCAGTTCTTC. Residues: CASGPSNMPGTSGREQFF.

This chain connects TRBV4-1 to TRBJ2-1; D perhaps matches TRBD1 (5 bases). The V and J ends lost 3 bases and 6 bases respectively, with 18 bases between them. The CDR3 contains 16 residues. Germline V gene data show CDR1 as MGHRA and CDR2 as YSYEKL. The CDR3 bases are TGCGCCAGCAGCCAGAACCTCGTAGGGGTCGTCAATGAGCAGTTCTTC. Translating gives CASSQNLVGVVNEQFF.

The V and J genes are TRBV6-6 and TRBJ1-2; unclear D gene. CDR1 MNHNY and CDR2 SVGAGI come from the germline V gene (reference sequence). The length of the CDR3 is 11 residues. The V and J ends lost 6 bases and 10 bases respectively, with 12 bases between them. This chain's CDR3 is CASSPQNAYTF. For the CDR3, the DNA is TGTGCCAGCAGCCCTCAGAACGCCTACACCTTC.

The chain combines TRBV25-1 with TRBJ2-7; D possibly corresponds to TRBD1 (5 bases). V lost 3 bases and J lost 3, with 9 bases in between. CDR3 size: 13 residues. Looked up from germline, CDR1 is MGHDK and CDR2 is SYGVNS. CDR3 bases: TGTGCCAGCAGTGATTTCGACAGCTACGAGCAGTACTTC. This translates into CASSDFDSYEQYF.

J is TRBJ1-2 and V is TRBV5-1, with 9 bases lining up with TRBD1. Per germline, CDR1 SGHRS and CDR2 YFSETQ. After removal of 2 bases from V and 0 bases from J, the junction contained 5 bases not matched to a gene. The CDR3 is made up of 16 amino acids. CDR3 bases: TGCGCCAGCAGCTTACCCGGGACAGGGCCTAACTATGGCTACACCTTC. Its protein product is CASSLPGTGPNYGYTF.

V gene TRBV6-5 combines with J gene TRBJ2-7, with 7 bases lining up with TRBD1. V shed 0 bases, J shed 1 base, and the junction held 3 bases outside the gene matches. The CDR3 contains 15 residues. From germline, CDR1 is MNHEY and CDR2 SVGAGI. CDR3 amino acids: CASSYSVTGSYEQYF. The CDR3 bases are TGTGCCAGCAGTTACTCAGTGACAGGGTCCTACGAGCAGTACTTC.

CDR3 protein: CASSQDSYEQYF. The CDR3, as DNA: TGTGCCAGCAGCCAGGACAGCTACGAGCAGTACTTC. J is TRBJ2-7 and V is TRBV14; TRBD1 might be the D (6 bases). Trimming pared 3 bases from V and 3 bases from J, leaving 6 bases between. The CDR3 covers 12 residues. Germline V CDR1 and CDR2: SGHDN, FVKESK.